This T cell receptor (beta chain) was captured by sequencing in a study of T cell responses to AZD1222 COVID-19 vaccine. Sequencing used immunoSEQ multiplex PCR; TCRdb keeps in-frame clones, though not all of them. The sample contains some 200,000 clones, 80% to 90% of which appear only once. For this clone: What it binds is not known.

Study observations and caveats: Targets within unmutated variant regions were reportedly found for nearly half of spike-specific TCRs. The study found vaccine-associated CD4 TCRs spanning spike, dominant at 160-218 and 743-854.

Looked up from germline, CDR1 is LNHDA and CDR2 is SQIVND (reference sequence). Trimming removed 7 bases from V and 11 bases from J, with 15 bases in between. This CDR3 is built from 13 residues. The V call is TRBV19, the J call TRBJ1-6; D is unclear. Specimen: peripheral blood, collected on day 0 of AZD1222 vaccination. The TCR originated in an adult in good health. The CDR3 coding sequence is TGTGCCAGTAAACAATCGGGGTCGACACCCCTCCACTTT. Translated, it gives CASKQSGSTPLHF.